One sample yielded the 10 T cell receptor beta chains listed below, sequenced in a study of read filtering for tumor transcriptome and immune sequencing. This library used roughly 400 ng RNA and molecular barcoded adaptors spanning alpha/delta and beta/gamma chains. One entry per CDR3 protein, called by TCRdb with MiXCR from the reads. The data contain about 130,000 distinct CDR3 sequences, under 15% of them singletons. Sequenced sample: a population of CD138-negative cells sorted from bone marrow. The receptors derive from a donor at least 40 years old with multiple myeloma.

The table lists this clonotype with many counts. The chain uses TRBV20-1 and TRBJ2-1, with 8 bases fitting TRBD1. V lost 6 bases, J lost 3 bases, and 7 bases stayed unmatched. The CDR3 is made up of 14 amino acids. Germline V gene sequence: CDR1 DFQATT, CDR2 SNEGSKA (reference sequence). The CDR3 sequence is CSARRGQDYNEQFF. As DNA, the CDR3 is TGCAGTGCCAGGAGGGGACAGGACTACAATGAGCAGTTCTTC.

This clonotype was seen at least ten times. The chain carries TRBV29-1 and TRBJ2-1; D remains unclear. The CDR3 extends over 10 amino acids. V lost 7 bases, J lost 3 bases, and 4 bases lay in between. The germline gives CDR1 SQVTM, CDR2 ANQGSEA. The CDR3 DNA follows: TGCAGCGGCAGCTACAATGAGCAGTTCTTC. Translated: CSGSYNEQFF.

V gene TRBV20-1 combines with J gene TRBJ2-7, with 12 bases lining up with TRBD2. Per the germline V gene, CDR1 is DFQATT and CDR2 is SNEGSKA (reference sequence). The ends lost 3 bases at V and 0 bases at J; junction bases unmatched: 3. This CDR3 has 15 residues. Written as DNA, the CDR3 is TGCAGTGCTAGGGGGACTAGCGGGCACTCCTACGAGCAGTACTTC. Amino acids: CSARGTSGHSYEQYF.

This clonotype was detected many times. The CDR3 spells CSVKGQLNEKLFF. The CDR3 DNA sequence: TGCAGCGTTAAGGGACAGCTTAATGAAAAACTGTTTTTT. The chain recombines TRBV29-1 with TRBJ1-4; TRBD1 matches 7 bases. Germline CDR1 SQVTM, CDR2 ANQGSEA. J gave up 4 bases and V 5 bases, and 4 bases lay outside the gene matches. CDR3 size: 13 residues.

In its sample, this clonotype was seen many times. J is TRBJ2-1 and V is TRBV29-1; D remains ambiguous. Germline values: CDR1 SQVTM, CDR2 ANQGSEA. Trimming removed 4 bases at V and 0 bases at J, with 10 bases between. This CDR3 spans 14 amino acids. The CDR3 spells CSVVPWTSYNEQFF. The CDR3 bases are TGCAGCGTTGTACCTTGGACCTCCTACAATGAGCAGTTCTTC.

This clonotype has a count of ten or more. The chain is built from TRBV19 and TRBJ2-1, with 11 bases fitting TRBD2. The CDR3 extends over 18 amino acids. The J segment lost 5 bases and the V segment lost 3 bases, leaving 12 bases of the junction unmatched. Germline CDR1 is LNHDA and CDR2 is SQIVND (reference sequence). The CDR3 nucleotides read TGTGCCAGTAGTATCCGGACACTAGCGGGAGCGAGGAACAATGAGCAGTTCTTC. Encoded protein: CASSIRTLAGARNNEQFF.

Ten or more counts support this clonotype. The genes are TRBV5-1 and TRBJ1-5, with D possibly TRBD1 on 5 matching bases. CDR3 length: 13 residues. In germline, CDR1 is SGHRS, CDR2 YFSETQ. The V and J ends lost 0 bases and 6 bases respectively, with 7 bases between them. CDR3 nucleotide sequence: TGCGCCAGCAGCTTGGAAGGGGCTCAGCCCCAGCATTTT. Its translation: CASSLEGAQPQHF.

For this clonotype: A much larger clone sits a single nucleotide away, making a read error possible. The chain has TRBV11-3 and TRBJ2-7, with 7 bases that match TRBD1. CDR3 size: 14 residues. CDR1 is SGHNT and CDR2 is YENEEA in the germline V gene. CDR3 residues: CAGSLGDRSYEQYF. In nucleotides, the CDR3 is TGTGCCGGCAGCTTGGGGGACAGATCCTACGAGCAGTACTTC.

Comment on this clonotype: One junction end does not reproduce the germline sequence, and a read error may be involved. This chain links TRBV7-2 with TRBJ2-1, with 8 bases identical to TRBD2. Germline values: CDR1 SGHTA, CDR2 FQGNSA. CDR3 size: 18 residues. The CDR3, as DNA: TGCGCCAGCAGCTTAGTGCTGGCTAGCGGGTTCTCCTACAATGAGCAGTTCTTC. This translates into CASSLVLASGFSYNEQFF.

This clonotype has at least ten counts. The chain links TRBV11-3 to TRBJ2-3, with TRBD2 matching 8 bases. Germline-derived CDR1 and CDR2 are SGHNT and YENEEA. The CDR3 extends over 16 amino acids. V was clipped by 8 bases and J by 4 bases; unmatched bases: 14. The CDR3 loop is CASRHRASGRADTQYF. For the CDR3, the DNA is TGTGCCAGCCGACACAGGGCCAGCGGGAGAGCAGATACGCAGTATTTT.